This is a list of T cell receptor beta chains from one sample in a study of T cells in Graves' hyperthyroidism and ophthalmopathy. TCRdb used MiXCR to reprocess the multiplex PCR reads, holding one entry per CDR3 protein. The sample lists over 550,000 distinct CDR3 sequences, 16% occurring once. Sequenced sample: blood. The receptors derive from a woman in her late teens or twenties with Graves' hyperthyroidism. Both conserved end residues are part of each CDR3. The D gene is left open where the match is weak. Clone sizes are given selectively: once, few, many, or a class where the clone is expanded.

V: TRBV19
size: -
J: TRBJ1-1
D: -
DNA: TGTGCCAGTAGTATACCCCGACAGGTGCCGAACACTGAAGCTTTCTTT
CDR3: CASSIPRQVPNTEAFF

V: TRBV27
size: -
J: TRBJ1-2
D: TRBD1
DNA: TGTGCCAGCGGACCGGGACAGGGGATCTATGGCTACACCTTC
CDR3: CASGPGQGIYGYTF

V: TRBV7-9
size: few
J: TRBJ2-1
D: -
DNA: TGTGCCAGCAGCCCATCGCAGTTTTCCGGGGCGGATGAGCAGTTCTTC
CDR3: CASSPSQFSGADEQFF

V: TRBV5-1
size: -
J: TRBJ1-6
D: -
DNA: TGCGCCAGCGGCTCGGACACCTTTAATTCACCCCTCCACTTT
CDR3: CASGSDTFNSPLHF

V: TRBV19
size: -
J: TRBJ1-1
D: -
DNA: TGTGCCAGTGTGGCCCAGCAGACAGTGAACACTGAAGCTTTCTTT
CDR3: CASVAQQTVNTEAFF

V: TRBV5-6
size: few
J: TRBJ1-2
D: -
DNA: TGTGCCAGCAGCGCCGTGAACGTCGAAAACTATGGCTACACCTTC
CDR3: CASSAVNVENYGYTF

V: TRBV20-1
size: few
J: TRBJ1-2
D: TRBD1
DNA: TGCAGTGCTAGAGATCCCCAACAGGGGGAAGTTGGTGGCTACACCTTC
CDR3: CSARDPQQGEVGGYTF

V: TRBV19
size: -
J: TRBJ2-5
D: -
DNA: TGTGCCAGTAGTACAGGGATAGGAGAGACCCAGTACTTC
CDR3: CASSTGIGETQYF

V: TRBV12-3/TRBV12-4
size: many
J: TRBJ2-3
D: -
DNA: TGTGCCAGCAGTTTAACGGGGATCACAGATACGCAGTATTTT
CDR3: CASSLTGITDTQYF

V: TRBV7-9
size: -
J: TRBJ2-1
D: TRBD1
DNA: TGTGCCAGCGAGACCGGGACAGGGGCCTACAATGAGCAGTTCTTC
CDR3: CASETGTGAYNEQFF

V: TRBV5-1
size: -
J: TRBJ2-2
D: -
DNA: TGCGCCAGCAGCTTGGGTCGGGGCGAGTTAGCCGGGGAGCTGTTTTTT
CDR3: CASSLGRGELAGELFF

V: TRBV3-1
size: many
J: TRBJ2-1
D: -
DNA: TGTGCCAGCAGCCAAGACATGGGCCACAGGTCCAATGAGCAGTTCTTC
CDR3: CASSQDMGHRSNEQFF

V: TRBV19
size: -
J: TRBJ2-5
D: -
DNA: TGTGCCAGTAGTTCCATCATATCAGGGCGGGAGACCCAGTACTTC
CDR3: CASSSIISGRETQYF

V: TRBV5-5
size: few
J: TRBJ1-6
D: TRBD1
DNA: TGTGCCAGCAGCTTGGCGGAGGGGGCCTCACCCCTCCACTTT
CDR3: CASSLAEGASPLHF

V: TRBV7-3
size: -
J: TRBJ2-2
D: -
DNA: TGTGCCAGCAGCTTAGAAACGACCGGGGAGCTGTTTTTT
CDR3: CASSLETTGELFF

V: TRBV5-1
size: many
J: TRBJ2-7
D: TRBD1
DNA: TGCGCCAGCAGCTTGGGACAGGGGGCGAGAGAGCAGTACTTC
CDR3: CASSLGQGAREQYF

V: TRBV25-1
size: many
J: TRBJ2-7
D: -
DNA: TGTGCCAGCAGTGAAGGGAAGGGGACGATCTACGAGCAGTACTTC
CDR3: CASSEGKGTIYEQYF

V: TRBV6-1
size: many
J: TRBJ1-6
D: -
DNA: TGTGCCAGCAAGGAAGGAAACAATTCACCCCTCCACTTT
CDR3: CASKEGNNSPLHF

V: TRBV5-6
size: -
J: TRBJ2-1
D: TRBD2
DNA: TGTGCCAGCAGCCCCCCCCCTAGCGGACCCTACAATGAGCAGTTCTTC
CDR3: CASSPPPSGPYNEQFF

V: TRBV28
size: -
J: TRBJ1-3
D: -
DNA: TGTGCCAGCAGGCGCCTCGGGGTCCGAGGAAACACCATATATTTT
CDR3: CASRRLGVRGNTIYF

V: TRBV5-1
size: -
J: TRBJ2-5
D: TRBD2
DNA: TGCGCCAGCAGCTTGTCGACAACCTCTAGCGGCCAAGAGACCCAGTACTTC
CDR3: CASSLSTTSSGQETQYF

V: TRBV4-1
size: few
J: TRBJ2-1
D: -
DNA: TGCGCCAGCAGCCAAAAAGGCCATGAGCAGTTCTTC
CDR3: CASSQKGHEQFF

V: TRBV5-1
size: few
J: TRBJ1-2
D: TRBD1
DNA: TGCGCCAGCAGCTTAAGACAGGGGACGTTGGGAGGCTACACCTTC
CDR3: CASSLRQGTLGGYTF

V: TRBV20-1
size: many
J: TRBJ2-7
D: -
DNA: TGCAGTGCCCATGCTACTAGAGGCGAGCAGTACTTC
CDR3: CSAHATRGEQYF

V: TRBV29-1
size: -
J: TRBJ2-1
D: -
DNA: TGCAGCGTTGTAGGGGAACCTAAATTCAATGAGCAGTTCTTC
CDR3: CSVVGEPKFNEQFF

V: TRBV19
size: few
J: TRBJ2-1
D: TRBD1
DNA: TGTGCCAGTAGTAGGTTACAGGGGGCTTCCTACAATGAGCAGTTCTTC
CDR3: CASSRLQGASYNEQFF

V: TRBV11-3
size: -
J: TRBJ1-6
D: TRBD1
DNA: TGTGCCAGCAGCCCAAGGGGACAGGAGTTTAATTCACCCCTCCACTTT
CDR3: CASSPRGQEFNSPLHF

V: TRBV20-1
size: many
J: TRBJ2-7
D: TRBD2
DNA: TGCAGTGCTAGGCCTAGCGGGTTCTACGAGCAGTACTTC
CDR3: CSARPSGFYEQYF